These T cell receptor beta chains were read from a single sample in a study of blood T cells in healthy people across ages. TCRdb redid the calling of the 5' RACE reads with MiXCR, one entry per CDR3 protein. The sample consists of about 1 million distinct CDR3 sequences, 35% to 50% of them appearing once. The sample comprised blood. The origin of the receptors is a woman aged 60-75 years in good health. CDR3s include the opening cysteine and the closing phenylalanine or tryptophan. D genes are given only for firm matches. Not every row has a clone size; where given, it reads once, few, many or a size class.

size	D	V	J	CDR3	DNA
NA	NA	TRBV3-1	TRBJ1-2	CASSQGRNPNYGYTF	TGTGCCAGCAGCCAGGGAAGAAATCCTAACTATGGCTACACCTTC
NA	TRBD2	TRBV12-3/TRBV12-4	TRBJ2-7	CASRNGGEAYEQYF	TGTGCCAGCAGGAACGGGGGGGAAGCCTACGAGCAGTACTTC
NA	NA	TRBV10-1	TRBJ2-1	CASSMIAESSYNEQFF	TGCGCCAGCAGCATGATAGCGGAAAGCTCCTACAATGAGCAGTTCTTC
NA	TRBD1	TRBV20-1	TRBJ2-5	CSASGGNRPQYF	TGCAGTGCGTCAGGGGGAAATCGCCCGCAGTACTTC
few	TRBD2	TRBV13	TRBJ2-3	CASSARLAPTVDTQYF	TGTGCCAGCAGCGCCAGACTAGCTCCTACAGTAGATACGCAGTATTTT
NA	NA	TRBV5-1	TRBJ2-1	CASSLVGGTYSYNEQFF	TGCGCCAGCAGCTTGGTGGGCGGTACATACTCCTACAATGAGCAGTTCTTC
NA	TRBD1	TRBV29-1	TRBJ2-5	CSGGQGMRETQYF	TGCAGCGGTGGACAGGGGATGAGGGAGACCCAGTACTTC
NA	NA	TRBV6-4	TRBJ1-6	CASSDSGSSYNSPLHF	TGTGCCAGCAGTGACTCGGGTAGCTCCTATAATTCACCCCTCCACTTT
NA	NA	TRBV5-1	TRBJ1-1	CASARSPTNTEPFF	TGCGCCAGCGCACGGAGCCCCACCAACACTGAACCTTTCTTT
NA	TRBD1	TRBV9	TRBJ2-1	CASSVGDRVFEQFF	TGTGCCAGCAGCGTAGGGGACAGGGTTTTTGAGCAGTTCTTC
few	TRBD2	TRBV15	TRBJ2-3	CATTQREGTDTQYF	TGTGCCACCACACAGCGGGAGGGGACAGATACGCAGTATTTT
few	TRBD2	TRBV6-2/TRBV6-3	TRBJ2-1	CASSDQGLAGGPYNEQFF	TGTGCCAGCAGTGACCAGGGACTAGCGGGAGGGCCCTACAATGAGCAGTTCTTC
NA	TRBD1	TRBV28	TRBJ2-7	CASSSIPGQGSHEQYF	TGTGCCAGCAGTTCCATTCCGGGACAGGGATCCCACGAGCAGTACTTC
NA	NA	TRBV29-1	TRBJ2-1	CSVRGPGYNEQFF	TGCAGCGTTAGAGGGCCGGGGTACAATGAGCAGTTCTTC
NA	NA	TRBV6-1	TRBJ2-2	CASRGTTGTGELFF	TGTGCCAGCAGGGGGACCACCGGCACCGGGGAGCTGTTTTTT
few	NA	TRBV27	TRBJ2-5	CASSLGGLVETQYF	TGTGCCAGCAGCCTTGGGGGGCTGGTGGAGACCCAGTACTTC
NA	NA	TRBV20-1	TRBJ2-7	CSPWTTSGEQYF	TGCAGTCCCTGGACCACTTCAGGCGAGCAGTACTTC
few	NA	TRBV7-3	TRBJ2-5	CASSPGHQQTQYF	TGTGCCAGCAGCCCAGGGCATCAACAGACCCAGTACTTC
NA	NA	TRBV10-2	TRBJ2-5	CASSNLRAGHQETQYF	TGCGCCAGCAGTAATCTTCGGGCGGGACACCAAGAGACCCAGTACTTC
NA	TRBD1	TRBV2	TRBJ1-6	CASMTDRVGGNSPLHF	TGTGCCAGCATGACGGACAGGGTCGGGGGTAATTCACCCCTCCACTTT
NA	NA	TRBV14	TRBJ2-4	CASSHSPGLLDIQYF	TGTGCCAGCAGCCACAGTCCGGGACTTCTCGACATTCAGTACTTC
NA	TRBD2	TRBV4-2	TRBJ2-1	CASSPHAGGRNNEQFF	TGTGCCAGCAGCCCCCATGCGGGAGGGCGGAACAATGAGCAGTTCTTC
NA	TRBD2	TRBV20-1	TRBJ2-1	CSARALAVGRGEQFF	TGCAGTGCTAGAGCACTAGCGGTCGGGAGGGGGGAGCAGTTCTTC
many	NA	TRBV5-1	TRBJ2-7	CASSLGVHEQYF	TGCGCCAGCAGCTTAGGTGTCCACGAGCAGTACTTC
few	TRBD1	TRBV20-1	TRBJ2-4	CSAGTGTWEQYF	TGCAGTGCGGGGACAGGGACCTGGGAGCAGTACTTC
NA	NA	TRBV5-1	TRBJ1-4	CASSLFGVTTNEKLFF	TGCGCCAGCAGCTTGTTCGGGGTTACAACTAATGAAAAACTGTTTTTT
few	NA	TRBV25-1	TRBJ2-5	CASSGTAYQETQYF	TGTGCCAGCAGTGGGACAGCGTACCAAGAGACCCAGTACTTC
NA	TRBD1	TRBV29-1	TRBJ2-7	CSVEARGQGTIYEQYF	TGCAGCGTTGAAGCCAGGGGACAGGGGACCATCTACGAGCAGTACTTC
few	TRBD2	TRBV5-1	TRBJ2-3	CASSGRAGTDTQYF	TGCGCCAGCAGCGGGAGGGCCGGGACAGATACGCAGTATTTT
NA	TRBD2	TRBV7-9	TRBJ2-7	CASSLVRTSGFYEQYF	TGTGCCAGCAGCTTAGTGAGGACTAGCGGGTTTTACGAGCAGTACTTC
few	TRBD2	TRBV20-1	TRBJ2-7	CSARRTSVYSYEQYF	TGCAGTGCTAGACGGACTAGCGTGTACTCCTACGAGCAGTACTTC
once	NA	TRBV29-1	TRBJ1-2	CSSGEAANYGYTF	TGCAGTTCCGGGGAAGCCGCTAACTATGGCTACACCTTC
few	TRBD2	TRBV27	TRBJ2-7	CASSPLLLAASYEQYF	TGTGCCAGCAGTCCCCTACTTCTAGCGGCCTCCTACGAGCAGTACTTC
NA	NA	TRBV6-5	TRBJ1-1	CASSYQVGHRQGPRSTEAFF	TGTGCCAGCAGTTACCAAGTTGGTCACCGGCAGGGGCCTCGAAGCACTGAAGCTTTCTTT
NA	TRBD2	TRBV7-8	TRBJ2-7	CASSIIAAGALPYEQYF	TGTGCCAGCAGCATAATCGCAGCGGGAGCGTTACCCTACGAGCAGTACTTC
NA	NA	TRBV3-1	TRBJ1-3	CASSQTGTSGNTIYF	TGTGCCAGCAGCCAAACCGGGACGTCGGGAAACACCATATATTTT
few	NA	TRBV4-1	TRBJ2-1	CASSQSYGGSSYNEQFF	TGCGCCAGCAGCCAGAGTTATGGAGGGAGCTCCTACAATGAGCAGTTCTTC
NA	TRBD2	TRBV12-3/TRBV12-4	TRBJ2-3	CASSLGPSGRGNAQYF	TGTGCCAGCAGTTTAGGACCCAGCGGGAGAGGGAATGCGCAGTATTTT
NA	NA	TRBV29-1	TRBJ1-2	CSVETGGRNYGYTF	TGCAGCGTTGAAACGGGAGGCCGAAACTATGGCTACACCTTC
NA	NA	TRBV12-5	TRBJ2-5	CASGLPGNGQYF	TGTGCTAGTGGTTTGCCCGGGAATGGGCAGTACTTC
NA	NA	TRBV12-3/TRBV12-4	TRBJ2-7	CASSAKQGTEQYF	TGTGCCAGCAGTGCCAAACAGGGTACCGAGCAGTACTTC
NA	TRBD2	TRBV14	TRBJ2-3	CACSQSLAGWQYF	TGTGCCTGCAGCCAAAGCCTAGCGGGATGGCAGTATTTT
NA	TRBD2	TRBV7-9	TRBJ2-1	CASSPSSGRAFGEQFF	TGTGCCAGCAGCCCCTCTAGCGGGAGGGCTTTCGGTGAGCAGTTCTTC
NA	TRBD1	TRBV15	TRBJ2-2	CATSRGQTGPTGELFF	TGTGCCACCAGCAGGGGACAGACGGGACCCACCGGGGAGCTGTTTTTT
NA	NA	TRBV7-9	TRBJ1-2	CASSLGRGDYGYTF	TGTGCCAGCAGCTTAGGACGGGGGGACTATGGCTACACCTTC
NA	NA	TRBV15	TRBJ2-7	CATSRDSPEAGGFSYEQYF	TGTGCCACCAGCAGAGATAGCCCAGAGGCAGGGGGGTTCTCCTACGAGCAGTACTTC
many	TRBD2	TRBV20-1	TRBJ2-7	CSARDLAGGSYEQYF	TGCAGTGCTAGAGACCTAGCGGGAGGCTCCTACGAGCAGTACTTC
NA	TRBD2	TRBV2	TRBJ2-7	CASSPTGTSGSTEYF	TGTGCCAGCAGCCCCACCGGGACTAGCGGGAGCACCGAGTACTTC
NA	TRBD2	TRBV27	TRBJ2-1	CASSLRLAGANKQFF	TGTGCCAGCAGTTTAAGACTAGCGGGAGCCAATAAGCAGTTCTTC